This T cell receptor (beta chain) originates from a study of long-term antiretroviral therapy in people with HIV. Study-level information: There is a gap of about a decade between the earliest samples and the later 2015 immediate-ART recommendation.

A minimum of one pre-ART and two post-ART PBMC samples existed for each donor. Treated in the United States were all of the participants with HIV. About 1-11 million cryopreserved PBMC were held in samples before DNA extraction. This CDR3 has 14 residues. Trimming took 5 bases from V and 3 from J, leaving 13 bases between them. The germline CDR1 and CDR2 sequences are LGHNT and FRNRAP. The authors ran the immunoSEQ assay, v3.0, at survey level. Data came from immunoSEQ multiplex PCR; TCRdb stores just in-frame clones and leaves some out. The sample holds about 14,000 clones, nearly 90% seen once. This sample comprised unsorted PBMCs, obtained 6.2 years after starting antiretroviral therapy. This sequence originates from a man between 35 and 55 years old with HIV. This rearrangement joins TRBV12-5 to TRBJ1-1, with D tentatively TRBD1 (5 bases). This CDR3 reads CASGLGEGDTEAFF. CDR3 bases: TGTGCTAGTGGTCTAGGGGAAGGGGACACTGAAGCTTTCTTT.